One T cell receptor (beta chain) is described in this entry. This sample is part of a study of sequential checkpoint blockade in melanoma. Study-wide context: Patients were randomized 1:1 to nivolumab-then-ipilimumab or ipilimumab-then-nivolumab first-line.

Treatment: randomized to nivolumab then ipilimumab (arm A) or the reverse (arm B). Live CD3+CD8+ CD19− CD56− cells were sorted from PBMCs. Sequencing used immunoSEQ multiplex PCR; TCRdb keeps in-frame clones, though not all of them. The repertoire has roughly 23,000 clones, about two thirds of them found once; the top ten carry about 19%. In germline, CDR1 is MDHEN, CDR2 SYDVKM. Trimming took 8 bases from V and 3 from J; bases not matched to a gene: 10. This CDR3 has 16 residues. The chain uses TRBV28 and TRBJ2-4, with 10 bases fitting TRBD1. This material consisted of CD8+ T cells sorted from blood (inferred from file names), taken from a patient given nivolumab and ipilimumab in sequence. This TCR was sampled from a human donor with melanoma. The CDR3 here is CASGDRGQGGKNIQYF. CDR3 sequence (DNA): TGTGCCAGCGGGGACAGGGGACAAGGCGGCAAAAACATTCAGTACTTC. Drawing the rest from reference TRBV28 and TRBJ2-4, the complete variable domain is DVKVTQSSRYLVKRTGEKVFLECVQDMDHENMFWYRQDPGLGLRLIYFSYDVKMKEKGDIPEGYSVSREKKERFSLILESASTNQTSMYLCASGDRGQGGKNIQYFGAGTRLSVL.